Listed below are T cell receptor beta chains from one sample, sequenced in a study of vaccination effects on CD4 cells after COVID-19. Their antigen targets remain unknown. The protocol was immunoSEQ multiplex PCR, while the TCRdb copy is restricted to in-frame clones and leaves out a portion. This table holds 20,000 or so clones, roughly 76% found once. Material: CD4+ T cells from PBMCs cultured with HCoV-229E spike peptides, obtained after COVID-19 vaccination. These receptors all stem from a human donor who received a COVID-19 vaccine. Both conserved end residues are trimmed from each CDR3. The order of the fields is V gene, J gene, CDR3 protein.

>TRBV3-1/TRBV3-2|TRBJ2-1
ASSQGGTGVGTEQF
>TRBV7-8|TRBJ1-6
ASRTGGVSPLH
>TRBV6-5|TRBJ1-1
ASRVSGRGTEAF
>TRBV11-2|TRBJ2-3
ASSSRTDTQY
>TRBV11-1|TRBJ2-7
ASSFLSNYEQY
>TRBV5-1|TRBJ2-3
ASSSTSSTDTQY
>TRBV5-1|TRBJ2-7
ASSLDRGREQY
>TRBV18|TRBJ1-5
ASSEQGAGQPQH
>TRBV6-4|TRBJ1-6
ASSDGNSPLH
>TRBV21-1|TRBJ1-3
ASSIRGGPNSGNTIY
>TRBV5-1|TRBJ1-2
ASIQDEGRGGYT
>TRBV7-9|TRBJ1-4
ASSFSGGGEKLF
>TRBV5-8|TRBJ1-4
ASRSGTEFEKLF
>TRBV10-1|TRBJ2-5
ASSETGTEREETQY
>TRBV19|TRBJ2-1
ASSDQRGSEQF
>TRBV19|TRBJ2-1
ASSILGYNEQF
>TRBV18|TRBJ2-3
ASSPPSDTQY
>TRBV3-1/TRBV3-2|TRBJ2-2
ASSPFGANTGELF
>TRBV7-2|TRBJ1-4
ASSSRGTGGEKLF
>TRBV2|TRBJ1-2
ASIPEGGGHYGYT
>TRBV7-9|TRBJ1-4
ASSSSSRGPTNEKLF
>TRBV7-2|TRBJ1-1
ASSLNPGQTTEAF
>TRBV19|TRBJ1-5
ATLAGQGVYQPQH
>TRBV20-1|TRBJ2-1
SAARNNEQF
>TRBV6-1|TRBJ2-1
ASSEAGSNEQF
>TRBV29-1|TRBJ2-7
SRQGLPYEQY
>TRBV5-1|TRBJ2-1
ASSRDPNNAYNEQF
>TRBV11-2|TRBJ2-2
ASRGLLAGGPPNTGELF
>TRBV2|TRBJ1-1
ASSPGTSEAF
>TRBV18|TRBJ1-2
ASSPDGRYGYT
>TRBV4-1|TRBJ1-4
ASSQVGHNEKLF
>TRBV3-1/TRBV3-2|TRBJ2-6
ASSQGTKVGPGANVLT
>TRBV6-6|TRBJ1-2
ASSYGGESGYT
>TRBV6-4|TRBJ2-3
ASSDSVAGGPDTQY
>TRBV5-1|TRBJ1-4
ASRLGESTPEKLF
>TRBV7-7|TRBJ1-2
ASTNKGQKNNYGYT
>TRBV19|TRBJ1-1
ASTGTGWGTEAF
>TRBV19|TRBJ2-1
ASGLGLASYNEQF
>TRBV5-4|TRBJ2-5
ASSFLGRVQETQY
>TRBV13|TRBJ2-7
ASSTRGQGYEQY
>TRBV10-3|TRBJ2-1
AISDNNKEQF
>TRBV6-5|TRBJ1-1
ASRSQGNTEAF
>TRBV4-1|TRBJ1-4
ASSQDPTDGATNEKLF
>TRBV13|TRBJ1-1
ASSLQGWGTEAF
>TRBV19|TRBJ1-6
ASSIEDRANSPLH
>TRBV10-1|TRBJ1-1
ACSGTGNTEAF
>TRBV25-1|TRBJ2-2
ASSDYTADGELF